This TCR beta chain was documented in a study of cytomegalovirus exposure and HLA in healthy donors. PCR used 60 Vbeta primers and 13 Jbeta primers. Method: immunoSEQ multiplex PCR; TCRdb's copy keeps in-frame clones and lacks some. Of some 100,000 clones listed, around 85% are singletons. Germline values: CDR1 SGHRS, CDR2 YFSETQ. The CDR3 consists of 14 residues. Deletions cut 1 base from V and 6 bases from J, with 11 bases between. A remark on this clone: Its antigen remains unknown.

General study points: Most observed TCR sequences were rare, whereas some public TCRs were detected in many donors. An analysis was carried out later, and it reportedly showed fewer N-insertions in an Asian-associated ancestry cluster than the approximately 700-donor mean. Productive rates of about 87% or about 30% were seen for most TCR beta V segments in an earlier analysis. It was reportedly the case that the classifier diagnosed cytomegalovirus status with high specificity and sensitivity.

The rearrangement links TRBV5-1 to TRBJ2-1; D is perhaps TRBD2 (5 bases). Sequenced input: PBMCs. The TCR sequence derives from a man younger than 35 in good health and CMV-seronegative. The CDR3 coding sequence is TGCGCCAGCAGCTTGCCACTAGAAAGCAATGAGCAGTTCTTC. Protein sequence: CASSLPLESNEQFF.